The rows below give T cell receptor beta chains drawn from one sample of a study of blood T cell repertoires in COVID-19. Only in-frame clones appear in the TCRdb table, and some are missing; sequencing was by immunoSEQ multiplex PCR. The table lists a few hundred thousand clones, around 81% of them singletons. Sequences were obtained from peripheral blood. The source is a human donor in a cohort sampled during active COVID-19. CDR3s include the opening cysteine and the closing phenylalanine or tryptophan. D genes are given only for firm matches. For some rows the clone size is stated as once, few or many, or as a class when expanded; others skip it.

V gene	J gene	clone size	D gene	CDR3 DNA	CDR3 protein
TRBV5-1	TRBJ2-7	-	-	TGCGCCAGCAGCTTGGCTTCGGGGTCCGAGCAGTACTTC	CASSLASGSEQYF
TRBV10-3	TRBJ2-5	-	-	TGTGCCATCACCAAGGGGGAGAGTAGGGAGACCCAGTACTTC	CAITKGESRETQYF
TRBV28	TRBJ1-6	-	-	TGTGCCAGCAGTTTACTAGCGGGGGTCTATAATTCACCCCTCCACTTT	CASSLLAGVYNSPLHF
TRBV2	TRBJ2-7	medium-sized	TRBD1	TGTGCCAAACAGGGGGCTTGGTACGAGCAGTACTTC	CAKQGAWYEQYF
TRBV28	TRBJ2-1	-	TRBD2	TGTGCCAGCAGTCGTACTAGCGGGCCCTACAATGAGCAGTTCTTC	CASSRTSGPYNEQFF
TRBV20-1	TRBJ2-1	-	TRBD1	TGCAGTGCCAGGGGGTCCAATGAGCAGTTCTTC	CSARGSNEQFF
TRBV19	TRBJ1-5	-	-	TGTGCCAGTAGTATAATGGGGACAAGGAGCAATCAGCCCCAGCATTTT	CASSIMGTRSNQPQHF
TRBV10-2	TRBJ2-1	-	-	TGCGCCAGCAGTCCAGGGGGCGCGTCTAGCGGGAAATACAATGAGCAGTTCTTC	CASSPGGASSGKYNEQFF
TRBV6-1	TRBJ2-1	-	TRBD2	TGTGCCAGCAGTGACCCGGGACTAGTATCCGCTGAGCAGTTCTTC	CASSDPGLVSAEQFF
TRBV19	TRBJ2-7	-	-	TGTGCCAGTAGTATAAACTTCTACTCCTACGAGCAGTACTTC	CASSINFYSYEQYF
TRBV19	TRBJ2-7	-	-	TGTGCCAGTAGCGCCCTCGGGGCGGGATACGAGCAGTACTTC	CASSALGAGYEQYF
TRBV19	TRBJ2-7	-	-	TGTGCCAGTAGTACCCGAGACCGGGACACGGAGCAGTACTTC	CASSTRDRDTEQYF
TRBV2	TRBJ2-7	-	TRBD1	TGTGCCAGCGGGATAGGACAGGGTCTCGAGCAGTACTTC	CASGIGQGLEQYF
TRBV5-4	TRBJ2-5	-	-	TGTGCCAGCAGCCCACCGAGCTCGGAGACCCAGTACTTC	CASSPPSSETQYF
TRBV28	TRBJ2-5	-	TRBD1	TGTGCCAGCAGCCCGGGACAGGATGAAGAGACCCAGTACTTC	CASSPGQDEETQYF
TRBV6-1	TRBJ2-5	-	-	TGTGCCAGCAGTGAAGACTTCCGGGAGACCCAGTACTTC	CASSEDFRETQYF
TRBV4-3	TRBJ2-7	once	-	TGCGCCAGCAGCCAAGCGGCTTTTAAAGGCGGGACAGAGGAAGAGCAGTACTTC	CASSQAAFKGGTEEEQYF
TRBV24-1	TRBJ1-2	-	TRBD1	TGTGCCACCAGTGACCCTGGACAGGGGGGTGGCTACACCTTC	CATSDPGQGGGYTF
TRBV6-6	TRBJ2-1	-	-	TGTGCCAGCAGTCCCTCAACAGGTAGCTCCTACAATGAGCAGTTCTTC	CASSPSTGSSYNEQFF
TRBV5-1	TRBJ1-4	-	TRBD1	TGCGCCAGCAGCTCCCTGGGACAGGGTGGTGAAAAACTGTTTTTT	CASSSLGQGGEKLFF
TRBV28	TRBJ1-4	-	-	TGTGCCAGCTTCGAGGCAACAACGGCTGAAAAACTGTTTTTT	CASFEATTAEKLFF
TRBV18	TRBJ2-7	once	TRBD1	TGTGCCAGCTCAACGACAGGGGACCGGTACTTC	CASSTTGDRYF
TRBV7-6	TRBJ2-7	few	-	TGTGCCAGCAGCCTGGCCAGTGCCTACGAGCAGTACTTC	CASSLASAYEQYF
TRBV6-2/TRBV6-3	TRBJ2-7	-	-	TGTGCCAGCAGTTACGGAATGGGGGGATCTAGATACGAGCAGTACTTC	CASSYGMGGSRYEQYF
TRBV5-4	TRBJ1-1	-	TRBD1	TGTGCCAGCAGCGGGGACAGCCTTGAAGCTTTCTTT	CASSGDSLEAFF
TRBV20-1	TRBJ1-2	once	-	TGCAGTGCTCGGGGGGAATCTGGCTACACCTTC	CSARGESGYTF
TRBV5-1	TRBJ2-7	few	-	TGCGCCAGCAGCCCGGCTAGCTCCTACGAGCAGTACTTC	CASSPASSYEQYF
TRBV27	TRBJ2-7	few	TRBD1	TGTGCCAGCAGCCGACGGGACAGCTCCTACGAGCAGTACTTC	CASSRRDSSYEQYF
TRBV2	TRBJ1-3	-	-	TGTGCCAGTTCACAGGGTAGCTCTGGAAACACCATATATTTT	CASSQGSSGNTIYF
TRBV28	TRBJ2-6	-	TRBD1	TGTGCCAGCAGTCCCGGGACAGGTAGTGGGGCCAACGTCCTGACTTTC	CASSPGTGSGANVLTF
TRBV5-6	TRBJ1-1	-	-	TGTGCCAGCAGCTCGCAAGGACAGAGGAACACTGAAGCTTTCTTT	CASSSQGQRNTEAFF
TRBV6-5	TRBJ2-3	once	TRBD1	TGTGCCAGCAGATGGACAGGGAGGACAGATACGCAGTATTTT	CASRWTGRTDTQYF
TRBV2	TRBJ1-2	-	-	TGTGGTTCGGAGGGGACTGGGGGCTACACCTTC	CGSEGTGGYTF
TRBV30	TRBJ1-5	-	-	TGTGCCTGGAACAGAGCTAGCAATCAGCCCCAGCATTTT	CAWNRASNQPQHF
TRBV28	TRBJ2-7	-	TRBD2	TGTGCCAGCACGACGGGGACTAGCGGGAGAAACGAGCAGTACTTC	CASTTGTSGRNEQYF